Each of the 28 T cell receptor beta chains below was sequenced from the same sample in a study of pediatric ulcerative colitis. Only in-frame clones appear in the TCRdb table, and some are missing; sequencing was by immunoSEQ multiplex PCR. The top ten hold roughly 1.5% of the sample, which has tens of thousands of clones, over 70% seen once. Sequencing used blood. The receptors here all came from a boy between 5 and 17 years old who was a control in a study of pediatric ulcerative colitis.

The CDR3 loop is CASSDGQKVGYGYTF. CDR3 DNA: TGCGCCAGCAGTGATGGACAGAAGGTTGGGTATGGCTACACCTTC. This chain connects TRBV10-1 to TRBJ1-2, with D maybe TRBD1 (6 bases). The CDR3 is made up of 15 amino acids. V was trimmed by 3 bases and J by 5 bases, leaving 16 bases between them. Per germline, CDR1 WNHNN and CDR2 SYGVQD (reference sequence).

The chain employs TRBV9 and TRBJ1-2, with D maybe TRBD1 (5 bases). V shed 3 bases and J shed 3 bases, with 27 bases lying between them. This CDR3 comprises 19 residues. Per germline, CDR1 SGDLS and CDR2 YYNGEE. In DNA, the CDR3 is TGTGCCAGCAGCGCAGACATCTTGGGGGGAGGAAGTCTTGACTATGGCTACACCTTC. This sequence encodes CASSADILGGGSLDYGYTF.

The chain links TRBV2 to TRBJ1-2, with D perhaps matching TRBD1 (6 bases). The CDR3 extends over 13 amino acids. Between the trimmed V and J ends, which lost 3 bases and 8 bases, there was a span of 13 bases. The germline V gene encodes CDR1 SNHLY and CDR2 FYNNEI. CDR3 sequence: CASSDRGVGGYTF. The CDR3 bases are TGTGCCAGCAGTGATAGGGGGGTTGGAGGCTACACCTTC.

The chain uses TRBV11-2 and TRBJ1-2; 8 bases fit TRBD1. CDR3 length: 15 residues. V shed 4 bases and J 3 bases; nucleotides not matched to a gene: 7. Per the germline V gene, CDR1 is SGHAT and CDR2 is FQNNGV. CDR3 in amino acids: CASSSNKGQDYGYTF. For the CDR3, the DNA is TGTGCCAGCAGCTCGAATAAGGGACAGGACTATGGCTACACCTTC.

This clone came up once. This chain connects TRBV15 to TRBJ1-1; D is possibly TRBD1 (6 bases). This CDR3 spans 13 amino acids. Germline V gives CDR1 LNHNV, CDR2 YYDKDF (reference sequence). The ends were cut back, 2 bases at V and 5 bases at J, with 9 bases in the middle. This CDR3 is CATSRKGGTEAFF. The CDR3 DNA reads TGTGCCACCAGCAGAAAGGGGGGTACTGAAGCTTTCTTT.

V gene TRBV7-9 combines with J gene TRBJ2-1, with D unresolved. The CDR3 covers 15 residues. The V gene's germline CDR1 is SEHNR and CDR2 FQNEAQ (reference sequence). With 1 base removed from V and 3 bases from J, the gap between germline ends came to 10 bases. CDR3 protein: CASSLGSSFYNEQFF. CDR3 nucleotides: TGTGCCAGCAGCTTAGGTTCTAGTTTCTACAATGAGCAGTTCTTC.

The chain joins TRBV6-1 to TRBJ1-2, with D possibly TRBD1 on 5 matching bases. Looked up from germline, CDR1 is MNHNS and CDR2 is SASEGT. The CDR3 covers 13 residues. Trimming cost V 2 bases and J 4 bases, with 8 bases left between them. The CDR3 coding sequence is TGTGCCAGCAGTGAAAGACAGCTCTATGGCTACACCTTC. Translation: CASSERQLYGYTF.

The chain joins TRBV2 to TRBJ2-7; D possibly corresponds to TRBD2 (5 bases). Germline lookup yields CDR1 SNHLY and CDR2 FYNNEI. Trimming pared 9 bases from V and 5 bases from J, leaving 17 bases between. The CDR3 contains 13 residues. DNA of the CDR3: TGTGCCAGTGGGGTAGAGAGGGCCAACGAGCAGTACTTC. Residues: CASGVERANEQYF.

J is TRBJ1-6 and V is TRBV19; TRBD1 might be the D (5 bases). Trimming pared 3 bases from V and 4 bases from J, leaving 13 bases between. The CDR3 runs 16 residues. Germline V gene data show CDR1 as LNHDA and CDR2 as SQIVND (reference sequence). This CDR3 reads CASSIAAGGYNSPLHF. The CDR3 bases are TGTGCCAGTAGTATTGCGGCCGGGGGGTATAATTCACCCCTCCACTTT.

The rearrangement links TRBV5-8 to TRBJ1-1; D remains unclear. CDR3 length: 15 residues. CDR1 and CDR2 from the germline V gene are SGHTS and YDEGEE. V shed 1 base and J shed 0 bases, with 10 bases lying between them. CDR3 in DNA: TGTGCCAGCAGCTTGCCGGGTATCATGAACACTGAAGCTTTCTTT. Translating it yields CASSLPGIMNTEAFF.

The V gene is TRBV6-1, the J gene TRBJ1-4; 8 bases fit TRBD1. CDR3 length: 15 residues. Germline V lookup: CDR1 MNHNS, CDR2 SASEGT. Trimming removed 6 bases from V and 8 bases from J; junction bases left unmatched: 11. CDR3 DNA sequence: TGTGCCAGCAGGGTACGACAGGGGAGAGTGGAAAAACTGTTTTTT. This encodes CASRVRQGRVEKLFF.

The rearrangement joins TRBV11-1 to TRBJ1-2; the D is unclear. Between the trimmed V and J ends, which lost 2 bases and 7 bases, there was a span of 17 bases. The germline V gene has CDR1 SGHAT and CDR2 FQDESV (reference sequence). This CDR3 is built from 15 residues. Here the CDR3 DNA reads TGTGCCAGCAGCTTATCGGCGGATCGTTTTGGTGGCTACACCTTC. The encoded protein is CASSLSADRFGGYTF. The full variable domain, rest sourced from reference TRBV11-1 and TRBJ1-2, is EAEVAQSPRYKITEKSQAVAFWCDPISGHATLYWYRQILGQGPELLVQFQDESVVDDSQLPKDRFSAERLKGVDSTLKIQPAELGDSAMYLCASSLSADRFGGYTFGSGTRLTVV.

V is TRBV28 and J is TRBJ1-2, with 12 positions matching TRBD1. Germline V CDR1 and CDR2: MDHEN, SYDVKM. The junction had 8 bases not matched to a gene; V was cut back by 3 bases and J by 6 bases. The CDR3 totals 16 residues. CDR3 protein: CASSFPEGQGAHGYTF. The CDR3 nucleotides are TGTGCCAGCAGTTTTCCCGAGGGACAGGGGGCACATGGCTACACCTTC.

The chain links TRBV11-2 to TRBJ2-7, with no clear D. From germline, CDR1 is SGHAT and CDR2 FQNNGV. The CDR3 covers 14 residues. The V and J ends lost 0 bases and 1 base respectively, with 7 bases between them. CDR3 DNA sequence: TGTGCCAGCAGCTTAGAGAACCTTTCCTACGAGCAGTACTTC. This translates into CASSLENLSYEQYF.

The genes are TRBV5-1 and TRBJ2-2, with D possibly matching TRBD1 (6 bases). CDR3 length: 16 amino acids. The V gene lost 4 bases and the J gene lost 0 bases, with 13 bases spanning the gap. CDR1 is SGHRS and CDR2 is YFSETQ in the germline V gene. The CDR3 DNA reads TGCGCCAGCAGCGCCGACAGGCCTACGAACACCGGGGAGCTGTTTTTT. Translated: CASSADRPTNTGELFF.

V gene TRBV4-3 combines with J gene TRBJ2-3; TRBD2 matches at 9 bases. Germline V gene data show CDR1 as LGHNA and CDR2 as YSLEER. V was pared by 0 bases and J by 3 bases, with 7 bases of the junction left unmatched. The CDR3 extends over 17 amino acids. The CDR3 bases are TGCGCCAGCAGCCAAGAGTTAGCGGGGGTTATGACAGATACGCAGTATTTT. Its protein is CASSQELAGVMTDTQYF.

The V and J genes are TRBV12-5 and TRBJ1-1; D uncertain. Germline CDR1 reads LGHNT; CDR2 reads FRNRAP. This CDR3 has 14 amino acids. The germline V and J ends were trimmed by 0 bases and 1 base, with 6 bases remaining between them. The CDR3 nucleotides are TGTGCTAGTGGTTTGGTAGAAGGGAACACTGAAGCTTTCTTT. Residues: CASGLVEGNTEAFF.

V usage is TRBV5-1 and J usage is TRBJ1-1; 8 bases are a match to TRBD1. Per germline, CDR1 SGHRS and CDR2 YFSETQ. V gave up 4 bases and J gave up 12 bases; unmatched junction bases: 14. This CDR3 region has 14 residues. The CDR3 nucleotides read TGCGCCAGCAGCCAGGGACAGGCTACTCGGAAGACTTTCTTT. This encodes CASSQGQATRKTFF.

J is TRBJ2-7 and V is TRBV7-2; the D gene could be TRBD1 or TRBD2 (5 bases each). Germline V gives CDR1 SGHTA, CDR2 FQGNSA. The CDR3 is made up of 13 amino acids. V lost 1 base and J lost 7, with 11 bases in between. The CDR3 sequence: CASSLGGEGEQYF. CDR3 nucleotide sequence: TGTGCCAGCAGCTTAGGCGGAGAGGGGGAGCAGTACTTC.

This chain links TRBV4-2 with TRBJ2-1; weak D call: TRBD2 (6 bases). There are 16 residues in the CDR3. The germline V and J ends were trimmed by 0 bases and 7 bases, with 16 bases remaining between them. Germline-derived CDR1 and CDR2 are LGHNA and YNFKEQ. This chain's CDR3 is CASSQESDLGGNEQFF. The CDR3 DNA reads TGTGCCAGCAGCCAAGAATCGGACTTGGGGGGAAATGAGCAGTTCTTC.

V and J are TRBV2 and TRBJ1-4, with 8 bases that match TRBD1. V lost 2 bases to trimming and J lost 7 bases; unmatched junction nucleotides: 6. The germline CDR1 and CDR2 sequences are SNHLY and FYNNEI. CDR3 length: 15 amino acids. CDR3 residues: CASSERQGKGEKLFF. The CDR3 DNA reads as TGTGCCAGCAGTGAAAGACAGGGGAAGGGTGAAAAACTGTTTTTT. The variable domain in full, with the rest retrieved from reference TRBV2 and TRBJ1-4, is EPEVTQTPSHQVTQMGQEVILRCVPISNHLYFYWYRQILGQKVEFLVSFYNNEISEKSEIFDDQFSVERPDGSNFTLKIRSTKLEDSAMYFCASSERQGKGEKLFFGSGTQLSVL.

V and J are TRBV5-1 and TRBJ1-1; 9 bases align to TRBD1. Per germline, CDR1 SGHRS and CDR2 YFSETQ. There are 15 residues in the CDR3. The trim removed 0 bases at V and 6 bases at J, leaving 6 bases unmatched. The CDR3 loop reads CASSLEGQGLSEAFF. CDR3 bases: TGCGCCAGCAGCTTGGAGGGACAGGGTTTATCTGAAGCTTTCTTT.

V is TRBV7-9 and J is TRBJ1-1; perhaps TRBD1 as D (6 bases). Germline CDR1 SEHNR, CDR2 FQNEAQ (reference sequence). The CDR3 sequence is 11 residues long. Between the trimmed V and J ends, which lost 5 bases and 9 bases, there was a span of 10 bases. The CDR3 DNA reads TGTGCCAGCAGCGCAGACAGGAAAGCTTTCTTT. It encodes CASSADRKAFF.

V is TRBV7-3 and J is TRBJ2-5, with D possibly matching TRBD1 (5 bases). CDR3 length: 14 residues. V dropped 2 bases and J dropped 0 bases, with 7 bases sitting between them. In germline, CDR1 is SGHTA, CDR2 FQGTGA. The CDR3 DNA reads TGTGCCAGCAGCTTAGACAGCAACCAAGAGACCCAGTACTTC. Its protein is CASSLDSNQETQYF.

V usage is TRBV19 and J usage is TRBJ1-3; D remains ambiguous. V shed 3 bases and J shed 4 bases, with 10 bases lying between them. Per the germline V gene, CDR1 is LNHDA and CDR2 is SQIVND (reference sequence). CDR3 length equals 14 residues. CDR3 bases: TGTGCCAGTAGTATCATAGAATCCGGAAACACCATATATTTT. Amino acid sequence: CASSIIESGNTIYF. The full variable domain, rest sourced from reference TRBV19 and TRBJ1-3, is DGGITQSPKYLFRKEGQNVTLSCEQNLNHDAMYWYRQDPGQGLRLIYYSQIVNDFQKGDIAEGYSVSREKKESFPLTVTSAQKNPTAFYLCASSIIESGNTIYFGEGSWLTVV.

The chain recombines TRBV7-8 with TRBJ1-1; weak D call: TRBD1 (5 bases). This CDR3 is built from 15 residues. Germline-derived CDR1 and CDR2 are SGHVS and FQNEAQ. Trimming removed 1 base at V and 3 bases at J, with 12 bases between. The CDR3 reads CASSLGGGIDTEAFF. CDR3 nucleotide sequence: TGTGCCAGCAGCTTAGGCGGGGGTATAGACACTGAAGCTTTCTTT. The full variable domain, with the rest looked up from reference TRBV7-8 and TRBJ1-1, is GAGVSQSPRYKVAKRGQDVALRCDPISGHVSLFWYQQALGQGPEFLTYFQNEAQLDKSGLPSDRFFAERPEGSVSTLKIQRTQQEDSAVYLCASSLGGGIDTEAFFGQGTRLTVV.

This chain's CDR3 is CASSLEVPTGELFF. As DNA, the CDR3 is TGCGCCAGCAGCTTGGAGGTCCCAACCGGGGAGCTGTTTTTT. The rearrangement uses TRBV5-1 and TRBJ2-2; D is undetermined. The CDR3 extends over 14 amino acids. Per germline, CDR1 SGHRS and CDR2 YFSETQ. The V gene lost 0 bases and the J gene lost 5 bases, with 8 bases spanning the gap.

The chain carries TRBV15 and TRBJ2-1, with D unresolved. Germline V gives CDR1 LNHNV, CDR2 YYDKDF (reference sequence). V shed 2 bases and J shed 7 bases, with 6 bases lying between them. This CDR3 is built from 12 residues. This chain's CDR3 is CATSRTTNEQFF. DNA of the CDR3: TGTGCCACCAGCAGAACCACAAATGAGCAGTTCTTC.